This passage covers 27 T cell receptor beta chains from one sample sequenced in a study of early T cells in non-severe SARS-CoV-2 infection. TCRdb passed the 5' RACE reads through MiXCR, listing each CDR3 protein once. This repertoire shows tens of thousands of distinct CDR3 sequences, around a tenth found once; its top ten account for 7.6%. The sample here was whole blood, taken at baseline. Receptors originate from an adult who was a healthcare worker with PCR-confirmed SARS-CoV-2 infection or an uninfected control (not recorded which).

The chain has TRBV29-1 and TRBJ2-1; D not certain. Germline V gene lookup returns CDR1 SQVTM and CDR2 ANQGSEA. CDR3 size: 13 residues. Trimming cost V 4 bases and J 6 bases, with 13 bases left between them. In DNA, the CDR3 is TGCAGCGTTGCCGCAGTGACGTTCAATGAGCAGTTCTTC. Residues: CSVAAVTFNEQFF.

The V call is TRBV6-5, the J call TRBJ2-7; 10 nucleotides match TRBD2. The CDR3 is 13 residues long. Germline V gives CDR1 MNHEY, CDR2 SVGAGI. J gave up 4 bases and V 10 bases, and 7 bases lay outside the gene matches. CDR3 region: CATVERGGYEQYF. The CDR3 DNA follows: TGTGCCACCGTCGAGCGGGGGGGTTACGAGCAGTACTTC.

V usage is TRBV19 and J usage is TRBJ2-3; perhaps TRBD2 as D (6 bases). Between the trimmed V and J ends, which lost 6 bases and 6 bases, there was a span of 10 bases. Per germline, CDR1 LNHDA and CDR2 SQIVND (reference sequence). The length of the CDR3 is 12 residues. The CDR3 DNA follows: TGTGCCAGTAGCTTCGGAGGGGATACGCAGTATTTT. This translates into CASSFGGDTQYF.

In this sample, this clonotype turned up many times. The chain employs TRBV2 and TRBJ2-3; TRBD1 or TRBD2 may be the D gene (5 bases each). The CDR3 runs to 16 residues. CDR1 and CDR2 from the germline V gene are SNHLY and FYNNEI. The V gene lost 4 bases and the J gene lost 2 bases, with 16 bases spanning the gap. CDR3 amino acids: CASSAATGRSTDTQYF. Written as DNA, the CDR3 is TGTGCCAGCAGTGCGGCCACGGGACGATCCACAGATACGCAGTATTTT.

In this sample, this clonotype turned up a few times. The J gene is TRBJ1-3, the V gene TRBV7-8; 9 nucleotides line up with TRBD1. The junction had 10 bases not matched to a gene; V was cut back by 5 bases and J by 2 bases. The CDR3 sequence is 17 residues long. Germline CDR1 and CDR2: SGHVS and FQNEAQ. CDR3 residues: CASSIGTGRITGNTIYF. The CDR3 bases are TGTGCCAGCAGCATCGGGACAGGGAGGATTACTGGAAACACCATATATTTT. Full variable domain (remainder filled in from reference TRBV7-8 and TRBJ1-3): GAGVSQSPRYKVAKRGQDVALRCDPISGHVSLFWYQQALGQGPEFLTYFQNEAQLDKSGLPSDRFFAERPEGSVSTLKIQRTQQEDSAVYLCASSIGTGRITGNTIYFGEGSWLTVV.

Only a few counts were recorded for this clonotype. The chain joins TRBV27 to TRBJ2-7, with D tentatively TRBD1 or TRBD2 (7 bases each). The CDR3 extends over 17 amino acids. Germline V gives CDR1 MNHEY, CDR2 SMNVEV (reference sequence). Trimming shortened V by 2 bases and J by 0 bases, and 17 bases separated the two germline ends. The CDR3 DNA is TGTGCCAGCAGTTTACACTACAGCGGGACAGCCTCCTACGAGCAGTACTTC. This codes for CASSLHYSGTASYEQYF.

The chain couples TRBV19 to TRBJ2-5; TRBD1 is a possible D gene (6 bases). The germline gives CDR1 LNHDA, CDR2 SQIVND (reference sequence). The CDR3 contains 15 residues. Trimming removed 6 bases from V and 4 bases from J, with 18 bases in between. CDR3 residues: CASSPPGVFGETQYF. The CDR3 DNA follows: TGTGCCAGTAGCCCCCCAGGGGTTTTTGGAGAGACCCAGTACTTC.

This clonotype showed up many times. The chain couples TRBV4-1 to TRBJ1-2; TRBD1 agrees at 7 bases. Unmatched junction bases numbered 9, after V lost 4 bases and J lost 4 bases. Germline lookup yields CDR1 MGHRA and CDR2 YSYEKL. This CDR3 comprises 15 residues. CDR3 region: CASSREQGGGYGYTF. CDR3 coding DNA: TGCGCCAGCAGCCGGGAGCAGGGGGGCGGCTATGGCTACACCTTC.

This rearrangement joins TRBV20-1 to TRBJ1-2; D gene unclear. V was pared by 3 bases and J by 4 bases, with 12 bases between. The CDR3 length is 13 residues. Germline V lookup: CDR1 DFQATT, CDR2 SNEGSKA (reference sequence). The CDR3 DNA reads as TGCAGTGCTAGCTCAGAGCTTATCTATGGCTACACCTTC. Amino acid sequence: CSASSELIYGYTF.

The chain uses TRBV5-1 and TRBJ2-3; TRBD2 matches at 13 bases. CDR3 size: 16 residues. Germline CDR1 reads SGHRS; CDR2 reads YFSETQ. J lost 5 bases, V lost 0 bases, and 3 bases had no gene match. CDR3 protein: CASSLAGTSGIDTQYF. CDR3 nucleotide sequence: TGCGCCAGCAGCTTGGCCGGGACTAGCGGGATAGATACGCAGTATTTT.

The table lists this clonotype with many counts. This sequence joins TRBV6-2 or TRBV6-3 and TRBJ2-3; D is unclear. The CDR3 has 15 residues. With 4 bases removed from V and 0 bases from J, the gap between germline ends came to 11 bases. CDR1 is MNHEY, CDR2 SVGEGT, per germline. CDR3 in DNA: TGTGCCAGCAGTTTTGGGGAACCTAGCACAGATACGCAGTATTTT. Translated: CASSFGEPSTDTQYF.

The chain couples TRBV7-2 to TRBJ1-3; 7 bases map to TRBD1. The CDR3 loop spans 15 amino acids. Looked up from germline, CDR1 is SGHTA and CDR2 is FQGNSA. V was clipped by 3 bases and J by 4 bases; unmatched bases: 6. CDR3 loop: CASSLGPGQGNTIYF. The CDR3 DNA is TGTGCCAGCAGCTTGGGTCCGGGACAGGGAAACACCATATATTTT.

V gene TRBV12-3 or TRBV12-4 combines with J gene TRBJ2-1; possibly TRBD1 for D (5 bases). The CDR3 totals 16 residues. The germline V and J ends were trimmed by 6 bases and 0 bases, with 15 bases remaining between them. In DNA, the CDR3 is TGTGCCAGCAGGCACTCGGCCAGGGACTCCTACAATGAGCAGTTCTTC. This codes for CASRHSARDSYNEQFF.

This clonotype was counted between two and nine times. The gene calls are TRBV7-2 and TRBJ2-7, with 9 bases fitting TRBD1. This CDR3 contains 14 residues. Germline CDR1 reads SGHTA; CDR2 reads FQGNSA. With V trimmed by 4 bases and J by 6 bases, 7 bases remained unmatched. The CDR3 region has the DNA TGTGCCAGCAGCTCCCAACAGGGGGCGGGCGAGCAGTACTTC. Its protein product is CASSSQQGAGEQYF.

This CDR3 is CASSPDRDYQPQHF. The DNA for the CDR3 is TGTGCCAGCAGTCCCGACAGGGACTATCAGCCCCAGCATTTT. The chain joins TRBV12-3 or TRBV12-4 to TRBJ1-5; 7 nucleotides match TRBD1. J was trimmed by 5 bases and V by 5 bases; bases with no gene match: 6. This CDR3 is 14 amino acids long.

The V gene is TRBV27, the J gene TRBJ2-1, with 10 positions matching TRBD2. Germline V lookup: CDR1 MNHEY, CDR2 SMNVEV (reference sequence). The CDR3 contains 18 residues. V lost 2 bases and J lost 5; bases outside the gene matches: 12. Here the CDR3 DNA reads TGTGCCAGCAGTTTACTTCCTAGCGGGGGCCCTCGTGACAATGAGCAGTTCTTC. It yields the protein CASSLLPSGGPRDNEQFF.

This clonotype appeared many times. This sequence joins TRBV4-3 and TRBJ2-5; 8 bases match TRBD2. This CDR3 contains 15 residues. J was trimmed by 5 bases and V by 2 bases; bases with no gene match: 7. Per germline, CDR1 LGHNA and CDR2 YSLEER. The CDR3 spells CASSQSGLAWETQYF. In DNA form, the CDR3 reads TGCGCCAGCAGCCAATCAGGACTAGCCTGGGAGACCCAGTACTTC.

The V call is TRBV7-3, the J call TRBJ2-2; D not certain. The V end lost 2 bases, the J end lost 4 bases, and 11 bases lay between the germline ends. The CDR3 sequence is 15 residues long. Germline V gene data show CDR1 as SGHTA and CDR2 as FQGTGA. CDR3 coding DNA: TGTGCCAGCAGCTTATGGGCAGGCGTCACCGGGGAGCTGTTTTTT. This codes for CASSLWAGVTGELFF.

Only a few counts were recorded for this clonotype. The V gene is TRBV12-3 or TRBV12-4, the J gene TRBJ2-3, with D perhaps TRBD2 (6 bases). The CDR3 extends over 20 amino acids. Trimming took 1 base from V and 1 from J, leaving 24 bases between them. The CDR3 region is CASSLEWSNPLSSGTDTQYF. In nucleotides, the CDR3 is TGTGCCAGCAGTTTAGAATGGAGTAACCCTCTCTCTAGCGGCACAGATACGCAGTATTTT.

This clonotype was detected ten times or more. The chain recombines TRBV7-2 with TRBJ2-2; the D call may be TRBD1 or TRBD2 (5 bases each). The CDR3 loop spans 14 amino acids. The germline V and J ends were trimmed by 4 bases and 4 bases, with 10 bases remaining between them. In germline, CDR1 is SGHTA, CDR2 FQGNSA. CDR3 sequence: CASSWGISTGELFF. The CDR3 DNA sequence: TGTGCCAGCAGCTGGGGGATTAGCACCGGGGAGCTGTTTTTT.

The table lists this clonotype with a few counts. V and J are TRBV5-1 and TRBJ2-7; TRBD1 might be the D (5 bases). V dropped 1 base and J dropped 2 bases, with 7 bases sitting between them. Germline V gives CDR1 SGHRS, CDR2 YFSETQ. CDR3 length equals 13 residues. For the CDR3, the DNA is TGCGCCAGCAGCTTGCAGGGTACCTACGAGCAGTACTTC. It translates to CASSLQGTYEQYF.

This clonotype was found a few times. The DNA for the CDR3 is TGTGCCAGCAGTCCCCTTGGGGATCAGCCCCAGCATTTT. Translation: CASSPLGDQPQHF. The chain has TRBV6-6 and TRBJ1-5; D remains ambiguous. The V gene's germline CDR1 is MNHNY and CDR2 SVGAGI (reference sequence). V gave up 5 bases and J gave up 5 bases, with 10 bases separating them. The CDR3 has 13 amino acids.

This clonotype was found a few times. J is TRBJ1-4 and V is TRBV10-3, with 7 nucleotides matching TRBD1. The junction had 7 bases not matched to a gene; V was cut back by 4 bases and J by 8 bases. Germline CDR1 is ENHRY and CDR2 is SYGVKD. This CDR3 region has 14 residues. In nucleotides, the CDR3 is TGTGCCATCAGTGGACAGGGAGAGGAGGAAAAACTGTTTTTT. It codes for CAISGQGEEEKLFF.

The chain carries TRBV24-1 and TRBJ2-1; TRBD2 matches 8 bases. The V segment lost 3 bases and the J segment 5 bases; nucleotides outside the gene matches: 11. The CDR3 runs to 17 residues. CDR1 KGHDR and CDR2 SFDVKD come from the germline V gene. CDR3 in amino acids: CATSDPGGGGTNNEQFF. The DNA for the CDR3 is TGTGCCACCAGTGATCCCGGAGGCGGGGGGACGAACAATGAGCAGTTCTTC.

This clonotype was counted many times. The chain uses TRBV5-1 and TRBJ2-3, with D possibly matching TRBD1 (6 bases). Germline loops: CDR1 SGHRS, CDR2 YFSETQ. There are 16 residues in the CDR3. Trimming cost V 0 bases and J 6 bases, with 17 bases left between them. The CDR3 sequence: CASSLEPPGEGDTQYF. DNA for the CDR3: TGCGCCAGCAGCTTGGAACCCCCAGGGGAAGGGGATACGCAGTATTTT.

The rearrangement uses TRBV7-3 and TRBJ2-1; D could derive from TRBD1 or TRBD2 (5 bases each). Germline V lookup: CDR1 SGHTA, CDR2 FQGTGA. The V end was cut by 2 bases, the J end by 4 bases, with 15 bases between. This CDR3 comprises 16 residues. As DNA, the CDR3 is TGTGCCAGCAGCTTACCCGGGGCCAGAGGGTACAATGAGCAGTTCTTC. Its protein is CASSLPGARGYNEQFF.

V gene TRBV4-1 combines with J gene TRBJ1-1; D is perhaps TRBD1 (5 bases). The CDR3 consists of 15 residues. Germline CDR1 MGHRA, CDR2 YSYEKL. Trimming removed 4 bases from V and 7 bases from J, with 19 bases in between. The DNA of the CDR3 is TGCGCCAGCAGCCTGGCGGGGCAGGGTCATATTGAAGCTTTCTTT. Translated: CASSLAGQGHIEAFF.